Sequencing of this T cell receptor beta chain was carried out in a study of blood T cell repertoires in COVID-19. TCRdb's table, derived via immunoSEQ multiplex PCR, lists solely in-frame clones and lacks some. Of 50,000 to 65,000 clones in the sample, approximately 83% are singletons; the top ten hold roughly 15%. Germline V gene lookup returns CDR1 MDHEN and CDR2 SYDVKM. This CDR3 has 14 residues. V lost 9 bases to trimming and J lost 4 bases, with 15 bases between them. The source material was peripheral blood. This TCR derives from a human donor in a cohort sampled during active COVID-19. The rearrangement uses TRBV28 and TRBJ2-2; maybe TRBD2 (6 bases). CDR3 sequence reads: CASRRSGGTGELFF. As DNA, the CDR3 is TGTGCCAGTAGGAGATCCGGGGGCACCGGGGAGCTGTTTTTT.